This T cell receptor beta chain was sequenced in a study of blood T cell repertoires in COVID-19. At the level of the study: Sites across the United States, Italy and Spain contributed samples from acute and convalescent COVID-19.

The ends were cut back, 0 bases at V and 0 bases at J, with 8 bases in the middle. The CDR3 has 16 residues. Germline V CDR1 and CDR2: KGHDR, SFDVKD. Seattle participants joined during active infection and were tracked over time. Authors' analysis steps: Amplification of reference gene primers was used by the study to estimate nucleated cell counts. Assay: immunoSEQ multiplex PCR; the TCRdb copy retains only in-frame clones and omits some. Clone size and V and J calls were adopted from that table, with D and trimming inferred from the DNA. Of 250,000 to 300,000 clones detected, about 90% appear once; the ten largest clones hold over 8.5%.

V usage is TRBV24-1 and J usage is TRBJ2-1; D is unclear. The TCR was taken from a woman between 25 and 40 years old with COVID-19, enrolled during active disease. Sequenced sample: peripheral blood. Written as DNA, the CDR3 is TGTGCCACCAGTGATTTGGACTCGAGCTCCTACAATGAGCAGTTCTTC. Protein: CATSDLDSSSYNEQFF.